This record concerns one TCR beta chain sequence. TCRdb re-derived calls from the RT-PCR reads in MiXCR, one entry per CDR3 protein. The sample lists about 570,000 distinct CDR3 sequences, approximately 10% seen once, with approximately 9.9% in the top ten. The data belong to a study of response to subunit inactivated influenza vaccine. The same data also contributed to another study, on T cells expressing NK-cell markers. That investigation notes: The TCR beta cDNA came from 5'RACE template switching with UMIs.

The material sequenced was PBMCs from blood, taken on the day of vaccination. The clonotype comes from a man aged 50-59 years who received an inactivated influenza vaccine.

CDR3 in DNA: TGTGCCAGCAGCTTCGCTCGAACCGGGACACCTAACACCGGGGAGCTGTTTTTT. This codes for CASSFARTGTPNTGELFF. The rearrangement joins TRBV7-2 to TRBJ2-2, with a possible D match to TRBD1 (6 bases). CDR1 is SGHTA and CDR2 is FQGNSA in the germline V gene. V dropped 3 bases and J dropped 2 bases, with 19 bases sitting between them. The CDR3 contains 18 residues.